This TCR beta chain comes out of a study of OX40 agonist ivuxolimab in advanced cancers. Profiled with immunoSEQ multiplex PCR; TCRdb holds only in-frame clones, not every one. The sample lists 65,000 to 85,000 clones, roughly 92% occurring once. CDR1 LNHDA and CDR2 SQIVND come from the germline V gene (reference sequence). This CDR3 has 15 amino acids. The ends lost 7 bases at V and 1 base at J; junction bases unmatched: 6. The sequencing used CD4+ or CD8+ T cells sorted from blood, collected in a trial of the OX40 agonist ivuxolimab. V and J are TRBV19 and TRBJ2-2; TRBD1 matches 7 bases. The clonotype was recovered from an adult with an advanced solid tumor such as melanoma, head and neck, liver or kidney cancer. CDR3 bases: TGTGCCAGTACCCAGGGGGTAGAGAACACCGGGGAGCTGTTTTTT. Translating gives CASTQGVENTGELFF.